These 2 T cell receptor beta chains originate from one sample sequenced in a study of shared clonotypes between healthy human individuals. Repertoires were generated with immunoSEQ multiplex PCR, while TCRdb's copy carries only in-frame clones and drops some. The repertoire consists of some 200,000 clones, with over 80% occurring once and the leading ten covering 0.065% to 0.07%. The sample comprised naive CD4+ T cells sorted from blood. Documented subset: CD45RA+ positively selected. The source of these receptors is a woman in her twenties or thirties in good health.

The CDR3 protein is CASSERGTYEQYF. CDR3 in DNA: TGTGCCAGCAGTGAGCGGGGCACCTACGAGCAGTACTTC. The gene calls are TRBV27 and TRBJ2-7, with 7 bases that match TRBD2. The CDR3 extends over 13 amino acids. The J segment lost 2 bases and the V segment lost 5 bases, leaving 3 bases of the junction unmatched. Germline V gene data show CDR1 as MNHEY and CDR2 as SMNVEV (reference sequence).

V and J are TRBV27 and TRBJ1-4, with 8 nucleotides matching TRBD1. CDR1 MNHEY and CDR2 SMNVEV come from the germline V gene (reference sequence). With 6 bases clipped from V and 6 bases from J, the junction kept 9 bases outside the gene matches. The CDR3 runs 15 residues. The CDR3 DNA sequence: TGTGCCAGCAGACCCCTTTCAGGGGGCGATGAAAAACTGTTTTTT. Residues: CASRPLSGGDEKLFF.